The 29 T cell receptor beta chains presented below share a single source sample, sequenced in a study of T cell changes during pregnancy in multiple sclerosis. Assay: immunoSEQ multiplex PCR; the TCRdb copy retains only in-frame clones and omits some. Among 65,000 to 70,000 clones listed, about nine tenths were seen once. The specimen comprised peripheral blood, sampled in the first trimester of pregnancy. These receptors were obtained from a female donor with multiple sclerosis, enrolled in a pregnancy study.

CDR3 DNA sequence: TGTGCCAGCAGCGTGACAGGATGGGAAGATACGCAGTATTTT. Protein: CASSVTGWEDTQYF. The chain combines TRBV9 with TRBJ2-3, with a tentative D call TRBD1 (6 bases). The CDR3 totals 14 residues. V was clipped by 2 bases and J by 5 bases, with 12 bases between them. Germline V gene sequence: CDR1 SGDLS, CDR2 YYNGEE.

The genes are TRBV7-3 and TRBJ2-2; D is ambiguous. The germline gives CDR1 SGHTA, CDR2 FQGTGA. This CDR3 contains 14 residues. The V gene lost 5 bases and the J gene lost 1 base, with 8 bases spanning the gap. The CDR3 sequence is CASSPVGNTGELFF. The CDR3 coding sequence is TGTGCCAGCAGCCCAGTTGGGAACACCGGGGAGCTGTTTTTT.

The chain carries TRBV5-4 and TRBJ1-4; maybe TRBD1 (5 bases). CDR1 is SGHNT, CDR2 YYREEE, per germline (reference sequence). This CDR3 is 15 amino acids long. V was pared by 4 bases and J by 0 bases, with 10 bases between. CDR3 nucleotides: TGTGCCAGCAGCGTCGGACAAGCAACTAATGAAAAACTGTTTTTT. Protein product: CASSVGQATNEKLFF.

The chain links TRBV2 to TRBJ1-2, with D uncertain. CDR1 SNHLY and CDR2 FYNNEI come from the germline V gene. The CDR3 length is 14 residues. Deletions cut 7 bases from V and 8 bases from J, with 20 bases between. The CDR3 DNA reads as TGTGCCAGCACGGGTTCCGGTGGGTTCGAAGGCTACACCTTC. This sequence encodes CASTGSGGFEGYTF. The full variable domain, with the rest looked up from reference TRBV2 and TRBJ1-2, is EPEVTQTPSHQVTQMGQEVILRCVPISNHLYFYWYRQILGQKVEFLVSFYNNEISEKSEIFDDQFSVERPDGSNFTLKIRSTKLEDSAMYFCASTGSGGFEGYTFGSGTRLTVV.

The chain joins TRBV7-9 to TRBJ2-1, with D unclear. The CDR3 contains 12 residues. The V end lost 3 bases, the J end lost 10 bases, and 10 bases lay between the germline ends. The germline gives CDR1 SEHNR, CDR2 FQNEAQ (reference sequence). As DNA, the CDR3 is TGTGCCAGCAGCTTTCAAGTGAGCGAGCAGTTCTTC. Translated: CASSFQVSEQFF.

The chain joins TRBV29-1 to TRBJ2-5; the match to TRBD1 covers 9 bases. V shed 6 bases, J shed 4 bases, and the junction held 9 bases outside the gene matches. Germline CDR1 is SQVTM and CDR2 is ANQGSEA. CDR3 length equals 14 residues. The CDR3 nucleotides are TGCAGCGTCAACAACAGGGGGCGCGGAGAGACCCAGTACTTC. Protein sequence: CSVNNRGRGETQYF. Combining the CDR3 with reference TRBV29-1 and TRBJ2-5 gives the whole variable domain SAVISQKPSRDICQRGTSLTIQCQVDSQVTMMFWYRQQPGQSLTLIATANQGSEATYESGFVIDKFPISRPNLTFSTLTVSNMSPEDSSIYLCSVNNRGRGETQYFGPGTRLLVL.

This chain links TRBV7-8 with TRBJ2-1; 11 bases map to TRBD1. V trimming: 5 bases; J trimming: 6 bases; junction bases outside the gene matches: 6. The germline CDR1 and CDR2 sequences are SGHVS and FQNEAQ. This CDR3 is 15 amino acids long. The CDR3 bases are TGTGCCAGCAGCGCTCGGGACAGGGGGGTCAATGAGCAGTTCTTC. This codes for CASSARDRGVNEQFF.

The gene calls are TRBV5-1 and TRBJ2-7; no reliable D call. Germline V gene lookup returns CDR1 SGHRS and CDR2 YFSETQ. The CDR3 contains 14 residues. Deletions cut 1 base from V and 1 base from J, with 9 bases between. The CDR3 sequence is CASSLNAVSYEQYF. CDR3 sequence (DNA): TGCGCCAGCAGCTTGAATGCGGTTTCCTACGAGCAGTACTTC.

The sample holds a few counts of this clone. The chain recombines TRBV6-1 with TRBJ1-1, with 8 bases matching TRBD1. The germline gives CDR1 MNHNS, CDR2 SASEGT. V lost 4 bases to trimming and J lost 9 bases; unmatched junction nucleotides: 10. CDR3 size: 14 residues. CDR3 protein: CASSGRQGLGQAFF. In DNA form, the CDR3 reads TGTGCCAGCAGTGGACGACAGGGGTTGGGTCAAGCTTTCTTT.

V is TRBV30 and J is TRBJ1-1; 7 bases align to TRBD1. Germline V gives CDR1 GTSNPN, CDR2 SVGIG (reference sequence). J lost 4 bases, V lost 5 bases, and 7 bases had no gene match. This CDR3 has 13 residues. The DNA for the CDR3 is TGTGCCTGGGAGGGACAGTCGGGCACTGAAGCTTTCTTT. Residues: CAWEGQSGTEAFF. Full variable domain (rest looked up from reference TRBV30 and TRBJ1-1): SQTIHQWPATLVQPVGSPLSLECTVEGTSNPNLYWYRQAAGRGLQLLFYSVGIGQISSEVPQNLSASRPQDRQFILSSKKLLLSDSGFYLCAWEGQSGTEAFFGQGTRLTVV.

J is TRBJ1-4 and V is TRBV7-2; 9 positions agree with TRBD1. The V gene end was trimmed by 5 bases and the J gene end by 4 bases; junction bases not matched to a gene: 5. Germline assignment: CDR1 SGHTA and CDR2 FQGNSA. CDR3 length: 15 amino acids. This CDR3 reads CASSPDRGLNEKLFF. CDR3 DNA: TGTGCCAGCAGCCCGGACAGGGGCCTTAATGAAAAACTGTTTTTT.

This chain connects TRBV7-9 to TRBJ1-4; D call uncertain. Germline V gives CDR1 SEHNR, CDR2 FQNEAQ (reference sequence). This CDR3 has 13 residues. The V end was cut by 1 base, the J end by 8 bases, with 8 bases between. CDR3 residues: CASSLVRGEKLFF. CDR3 nucleotides: TGTGCCAGCAGCTTAGTAAGAGGCGAAAAACTGTTTTTT.

V usage is TRBV7-3 and J usage is TRBJ2-7; 9 bases line up with TRBD1. Trimming removed 3 bases from V and 0 bases from J; junction bases left unmatched: 3. This CDR3 contains 15 residues. Germline-derived CDR1 and CDR2 are SGHTA and FQGTGA. Here the CDR3 reads CASSLGQGPSYEQYF. CDR3 coding DNA: TGTGCCAGCAGCTTGGGACAGGGTCCCTCCTACGAGCAGTACTTC.

The chain joins TRBV29-1 to TRBJ2-3; the match to TRBD1 covers 8 bases. The CDR3 is 14 residues long. Germline V gene data show CDR1 as SQVTM and CDR2 as ANQGSEA. J was trimmed by 0 bases and V by 7 bases; bases with no gene match: 6. Written as DNA, the CDR3 is TGCAGCGCTGGACGGACAGGGAGCACAGATACGCAGTATTTT. Translation gives CSAGRTGSTDTQYF.

The gene calls are TRBV15 and TRBJ1-4, with unresolved D. CDR1 is LNHNV, CDR2 YYDKDF, per germline (reference sequence). V was cut by 3 bases and J by 10 bases, with 18 bases left in between. This CDR3 contains 15 residues. The CDR3 protein is CATSSQSTFSGKLFF. The CDR3 DNA is TGTGCCACCAGCAGCCAAAGTACCTTCAGCGGAAAACTGTTTTTT. The full variable domain, in which reference TRBV15 and TRBJ1-4 provide the parts outside the CDR3, is DAMVIQNPRYQVTQFGKPVTLSCSQTLNHNVMYWYQQKSSQAPKLLFHYYDKDFNNEADTPDNFQSRRPNTSFCFLDIRSPGLGDTAMYLCATSSQSTFSGKLFFGSGTQLSVL.

This clone showed up just once. V and J are TRBV5-1 and TRBJ1-2; TRBD1 is a possible D gene (5 bases). Trimming stripped 2 bases from V and 3 bases from J, with 14 bases between. Germline assignment: CDR1 SGHRS and CDR2 YFSETQ. The CDR3 sequence is 15 residues long. DNA for the CDR3: TGCGCCAGCAGCTTTGGAGGGGATGTTGACTATGGCTACACCTTC. Its translation is CASSFGGDVDYGYTF.

The CDR3 reads CASAGGGEKLFF. As DNA, the CDR3 is TGTGCCAGCGCCGGAGGCGGCGAAAAACTGTTTTTT. V gene TRBV6-1 combines with J gene TRBJ1-4; no clear D. Germline V CDR1 and CDR2: MNHNS, SASEGT. This CDR3 has 12 amino acids. V gave up 8 bases and J gave up 8 bases, with 12 bases separating them.

V and J are TRBV10-2 and TRBJ2-7; 13 nucleotides agree with TRBD2. CDR1 is WSHSY, CDR2 SAAADI, per germline. The CDR3 is 16 amino acids. J was trimmed by 1 base and V by 6 bases; bases with no gene match: 6. The CDR3, as DNA: TGCGCCAGCAGACAGAGGACTAGCGGGAGTTCCTACGAGCAGTACTTC. This sequence encodes CASRQRTSGSSYEQYF.

This chain joins TRBV5-1 and TRBJ1-4; D perhaps matches TRBD1 (5 bases). Germline V lookup: CDR1 SGHRS, CDR2 YFSETQ. The CDR3 sequence is 16 residues long. V lost 1 base to trimming and J lost 0 bases, with 10 bases between them. DNA for the CDR3: TGCGCCAGCAGCTTGCCGGGAGGGGCAACTAATGAAAAACTGTTTTTT. Protein sequence: CASSLPGGATNEKLFF.

This rearrangement joins TRBV7-2 to TRBJ2-3, with D tentatively TRBD1 (5 bases). In germline, CDR1 is SGHTA, CDR2 FQGNSA. The germline V and J ends were trimmed by 1 base and 7 bases, with 15 bases remaining between them. This CDR3 has 15 residues. CDR3 in amino acids: CASSLEGTGLHTQYF. CDR3 coding DNA: TGTGCCAGCAGCTTAGAAGGTACAGGCCTTCATACGCAGTATTTT.

The CDR3 protein is CASSRGPGGQGEKLFF. As DNA, the CDR3 is TGTGCCAGCAGTCGGGGGCCGGGGGGGCAGGGTGAAAAACTGTTTTTT. V gene TRBV5-5 combines with J gene TRBJ1-4, with D perhaps TRBD1 (6 bases). Germline loops: CDR1 SGHKS, CDR2 YYEKEE (reference sequence). The V end lost 5 bases, the J end lost 7 bases, and 21 bases lay between the germline ends. This CDR3 region has 16 residues.

The gene calls are TRBV6-5 and TRBJ2-3, with 8 bases matching TRBD2. Losses at the gene ends were 2 bases for V and 8 bases for J; bases not matched to a gene: 3. The CDR3 is 13 residues long. Germline lookup yields CDR1 MNHEY and CDR2 SVGAGI. The CDR3 region is CASSYRREATQYF. CDR3 in DNA: TGTGCCAGCAGTTACAGGCGGGAGGCTACGCAGTATTTT.

This chain joins TRBV6-5 and TRBJ1-4; 7 nucleotides agree with TRBD1. The germline V gene encodes CDR1 MNHEY and CDR2 SVGAGI. This CDR3 region has 14 residues. The V segment lost 6 bases and the J segment 5 bases; nucleotides outside the gene matches: 6. In DNA form, the CDR3 reads TGTGCCAGCAGCCACAGGGGCGGGAATGAAAAACTGTTTTTT. This gives the protein CASSHRGGNEKLFF.

The rearrangement joins TRBV30 to TRBJ1-2, with 7 bases that match TRBD1. Looked up from germline, CDR1 is GTSNPN and CDR2 is SVGIG (reference sequence). This CDR3 contains 14 residues. The CDR3 loop is CAAPRQGVSSGYTF. DNA for the CDR3: TGTGCTGCCCCGAGGCAGGGGGTTTCTAGTGGCTACACCTTC. The complete variable domain, with remaining parts taken from reference TRBV30 and TRBJ1-2, reads SQTIHQWPATLVQPVGSPLSLECTVEGTSNPNLYWYRQAAGRGLQLLFYSVGIGQISSEVPQNLSASRPQDRQFILSSKKLLLSDSGFYLCAAPRQGVSSGYTFGSGTRLTVV.

The V and J genes are TRBV2 and TRBJ1-5; D might be TRBD1 (5 bases). This CDR3 is built from 16 residues. Germline V CDR1 and CDR2: SNHLY, FYNNEI. The V end lost 2 bases, the J end lost 7 bases, and 18 bases lay between the germline ends. CDR3 nucleotides: TGTGCCAGCAGTGAACGGTATAGGGGAGGTGGACAGCCCCAGCATTTT. This gives the protein CASSERYRGGGQPQHF. Together with reference TRBV2 and TRBJ1-5, the CDR3 gives the full variable domain: EPEVTQTPSHQVTQMGQEVILRCVPISNHLYFYWYRQILGQKVEFLVSFYNNEISEKSEIFDDQFSVERPDGSNFTLKIRSTKLEDSAMYFCASSERYRGGGQPQHFGDGTRLSIL.

The gene calls are TRBV28 and TRBJ1-5; the match to TRBD1 covers 7 bases. This CDR3 is built from 14 residues. V dropped 1 base and J dropped 7; count of bases not matched to a gene: 4. The germline gives CDR1 MDHEN, CDR2 SYDVKM. Written as DNA, the CDR3 is TGTGCCAGCAGTTTATACACACAGGGGCAGCCCCAGCATTTT. Protein sequence: CASSLYTQGQPQHF.

The gene calls are TRBV7-3 and TRBJ1-1; TRBD1 aligns across 8 bases. J lost 0 bases, V lost 0 bases, and 6 bases had no gene match. This CDR3 spans 17 amino acids. Germline-derived CDR1 and CDR2 are SGHTA and FQGTGA. CDR3 in amino acids: CASSLTPTGALNTEAFF. The CDR3 nucleotides are TGTGCCAGCAGCTTAACCCCGACAGGGGCTCTGAACACTGAAGCTTTCTTT.

The gene calls are TRBV7-7 and TRBJ1-3, with TRBD1 identical over 7 bases. CDR3 length equals 17 residues. CDR1 and CDR2 from the germline V gene are SSHAT and FNYEAQ (reference sequence). V lost 2 bases and J lost 1; bases outside the gene matches: 8. DNA for the CDR3: TGTGCCAGCAGCTTATTTAAGGGGGCTCTATCTGGAAACACCATATATTTT. Residues: CASSLFKGALSGNTIYF.

The genes are TRBV27 and TRBJ2-1; no reliable D call. CDR3 length equals 12 residues. Trimming took off 5 bases at V and 8 bases at J, with 10 bases between the two ends. Per the germline V gene, CDR1 is MNHEY and CDR2 is SMNVEV (reference sequence). As DNA, the CDR3 is TGTGCCAGCAGTAGGAGCTCCCATGAGCAGTTCTTC. Its translation is CASSRSSHEQFF.